The sequence of this TCR beta chain was determined in a study of regulatory T cells in long-lasting Graves disease. Notes on the study in general: Persistent Graves' patients showed less TCR diversity than newly diagnosed patients showed.

There are 12 residues in the CDR3. V lost 2 bases to trimming and J lost 4 bases, with 6 bases between them. Germline V gene data show CDR1 as SEHNR and CDR2 as FQNEAQ (reference sequence). As to time point: newly diagnosed GD, antithyroid drugs for less than 3 months. The TCR library was made from RNA extracted from PBMCs. According to the study, TCR beta libraries were built with iRepertoire HTBI primers and CDR3-region Arm-PCR. TCRdb itself ran the multiplex PCR reads through MiXCR, one entry per CDR3 protein. This sample has hundreds of thousands of distinct CDR3 sequences, with roughly 16% found just once. This clonotype was recorded many times. No antigen is known for it.

The rearrangement joins TRBV7-9 to TRBJ2-7; no clear D. This receptor was obtained from a female donor with Graves disease. The material sequenced was peripheral blood mononuclear cells (PBMCs), taken at new diagnosis, from a patient treated with antithyroid drugs. The CDR3 spells CASSLQIYEQYF. CDR3 sequence (DNA): TGTGCCAGCAGCTTACAGATTTACGAGCAGTACTTC. The complete variable domain, with remaining parts taken from reference TRBV7-9 and TRBJ2-7, reads DTGVSQNPRHKITKRGQNVTFRCDPISEHNRLYWYRQTLGQGPEFLTYFQNEAQLEKSRLLSDRFSAERPKGSFSTLEIQRTEQGDSAMYLCASSLQIYEQYFGPGTRLTVT.